The rows below give T cell receptor beta chains drawn from one sample of a study of Graves' ophthalmopathy and Graves' hyperthyroidism. TCRdb fed the multiplex PCR reads into MiXCR, producing one record per CDR3 protein. The profile covers hundreds of thousands of distinct CDR3 sequences, with roughly 20% appearing a single time and more than 5.5% taken by the ten largest. The sequenced material came from peripheral blood. The receptors were sampled from a woman under 30 with stable Graves' hyperthyroidism. Some clones in this sample may be carry-over from other donors' samples. The CDR3 runs from the conserved cysteine through the conserved F or W.

TRBV30	TRBJ2-7	13	CAWKGGAPYEQYF
TRBV29-1	TRBJ2-2	12	CSGELNTGELFF
TRBV6-5	TRBJ1-2	13	CASSYSLLQGYTF
TRBV29-1	TRBJ1-2	11	CSVEHLYGYTF
TRBV28	TRBJ1-2	15	CASSFSPNGDFGYTF
TRBV7-2	TRBJ1-6	11	CASSMDYSLHF
TRBV11-2	TRBJ2-7	15	CASSLVRGPYYEQYF
TRBV9	TRBJ1-1	14	CASSPLGQLTEAFF
TRBV19	TRBJ2-2	11	CASLSAGELFF
TRBV9	TRBJ1-1	14	CASASTWQGTEAFF
TRBV10-1	TRBJ1-1	14	CASSKDRGYTEAFF
TRBV28	TRBJ1-1	14	CASSFRGGFAEAFF
TRBV5-1	TRBJ1-1	18	CASSLDVSDSVGNTEAFF
TRBV15	TRBJ2-5	16	CATRNERQGARETQYF
TRBV28	TRBJ1-5	15	CASSPHGRINQPQHF
TRBV12-3/TRBV12-4	TRBJ1-3	13	CASSTGGGNTIYF
TRBV13	TRBJ1-2	16	CASSPQYRGGGYGYTF
TRBV6-1	TRBJ1-1	13	CASTQTLNTEAFF
TRBV25-1	TRBJ1-1	14	CASSAGGLRAEAFF